Following are 15 T cell receptor beta chains from one sample sequenced in a study of PD-1 blockade in mismatch repair-deficient tumors. Using immunoSEQ multiplex PCR, the repertoire was profiled, and TCRdb retains in-frame clones only, with some absent. Among around 68,000 clones listed, around 80% were seen once. The sample consisted of peripheral blood, taken 2 weeks after starting pembrolizumab. The receptors shown here come from an adult with mismatch repair-deficient cancer.

CDR3 in amino acids: CASSIDRRETQYF. The CDR3 DNA sequence: TGTGCCAGTAGTATTGACAGGCGGGAGACCCAGTACTTC. V and J are TRBV19 and TRBJ2-5, with D possibly TRBD1 on 6 matching bases. Trimming cost V 3 bases and J 5 bases, with 10 bases left between them. Germline-derived CDR1 and CDR2 are LNHDA and SQIVND (reference sequence). This CDR3 is 13 amino acids long. The whole variable domain, filled in from reference TRBV19 and TRBJ2-5, reads DGGITQSPKYLFRKEGQNVTLSCEQNLNHDAMYWYRQDPGQGLRLIYYSQIVNDFQKGDIAEGYSVSREKKESFPLTVTSAQKNPTAFYLCASSIDRRETQYFGPGTRLLVL.

The rearrangement joins TRBV18 to TRBJ2-7; weak D call: TRBD2 (6 bases). V dropped 4 bases and J dropped 0 bases, with 10 bases sitting between them. This CDR3 has 14 residues. CDR1 is KGHSH, CDR2 LQKENI, per germline. The chain's CDR3 is CASSLSGTSYEQYF. CDR3 DNA sequence: TGTGCCAGCTCACTTAGCGGTACCTCCTACGAGCAGTACTTC.

The V and J genes are TRBV30 and TRBJ1-4, with a weak D call TRBD1 (5 bases). CDR3 length: 16 amino acids. Trimming took 2 bases from V and 3 from J, leaving 16 bases between them. Germline values: CDR1 GTSNPN, CDR2 SVGIG (reference sequence). The CDR3 loop is CAWSFAAGGPNEKLFF. The CDR3 DNA is TGTGCCTGGAGTTTCGCCGCTGGGGGTCCTAATGAAAAACTGTTTTTT.

This clone showed up just a few times. CDR3 in DNA: TGTGCCAGCAGCTTGTATAGGGGAGATGAAAAACTGTTTTTT. Its translation is CASSLYRGDEKLFF. The chain couples TRBV5-6 to TRBJ1-4, with D maybe TRBD1 (5 bases). Germline-derived CDR1 and CDR2 are SGHDT and YYEEEE. Trimming removed 1 base from V and 6 bases from J, with 10 bases in between. This CDR3 spans 14 amino acids.

This clone appeared a few times. The genes are TRBV7-9 and TRBJ1-2; 8 nucleotides match TRBD1. Trimming took 2 bases from V and 4 from J; bases not matched to a gene: 12. Germline CDR1 is SEHNR and CDR2 is FQNEAQ (reference sequence). The CDR3 consists of 17 residues. The CDR3: CASSLLETGALGYGYTF. CDR3 bases: TGTGCCAGCAGCTTACTCGAGACAGGGGCACTGGGCTATGGCTACACCTTC.

The J gene is TRBJ2-4, the V gene TRBV6-5, with D perhaps TRBD1 (6 bases). Germline CDR1 and CDR2: MNHEY and SVGAGI. There are 16 residues in the CDR3. With 2 bases removed from V and 2 bases from J, the gap between germline ends came to 13 bases. The CDR3: CASSYGLQGTKNIQYF. For the CDR3, the DNA is TGTGCCAGCAGTTACGGGTTACAGGGAACCAAAAACATTCAGTACTTC.

The chain employs TRBV19 and TRBJ2-2, with TRBD1 matching over 8 bases. The length of the CDR3 is 17 residues. The V segment lost 3 bases and the J segment 4 bases; nucleotides outside the gene matches: 10. The germline gives CDR1 LNHDA, CDR2 SQIVND (reference sequence). CDR3 in DNA: TGTGCCAGTAGTATTAGGGGGACAGGTCAGGGCACCGGGGAGCTGTTTTTT. Its translation is CASSIRGTGQGTGELFF.

The chain combines TRBV27 with TRBJ2-2, with a tentative D call TRBD2 (6 bases). This CDR3 has 16 amino acids. V lost 5 bases, J lost 0 bases, and 13 bases lay in between. The germline gives CDR1 MNHEY, CDR2 SMNVEV (reference sequence). Here the CDR3 reads CASSLPWGANTGELFF. The CDR3 nucleotides read TGTGCCAGCAGTCTTCCCTGGGGGGCGAACACCGGGGAGCTGTTTTTT.

This clone appeared a single time. The chain combines TRBV27 with TRBJ1-1; TRBD1 might be the D (5 bases). CDR3 length: 15 amino acids. V lost 7 bases and J 2 bases, leaving 17 bases between the germline ends. The germline CDR1 and CDR2 sequences are MNHEY and SMNVEV (reference sequence). The CDR3 bases are TGTGCCAGCAATCCTAGGGGCCTACTAAACACTGAAGCTTTCTTT. It specifies CASNPRGLLNTEAFF.

V gene TRBV4-3 combines with J gene TRBJ1-2, with unresolved D. This CDR3 spans 15 amino acids. Trimming took off 0 bases at V and 3 bases at J, with 11 bases between the two ends. Germline values: CDR1 LGHNA, CDR2 YSLEER. CDR3 sequence: CASSQDPVSHYGYTF. The CDR3 region has the DNA TGCGCCAGCAGCCAAGATCCCGTTTCGCACTATGGCTACACCTTC.

The rearrangement uses TRBV2 and TRBJ1-2; D uncertain. This CDR3 is built from 11 residues. Trimming removed 7 bases from V and 8 bases from J, with 11 bases in between. Looked up from germline, CDR1 is SNHLY and CDR2 is FYNNEI. The DNA for the CDR3 is TGTGCCAGCATCGACTCTTTAGGCTACACCTTC. As protein: CASIDSLGYTF. The full variable domain, its missing parts supplied by reference TRBV2 and TRBJ1-2, is EPEVTQTPSHQVTQMGQEVILRCVPISNHLYFYWYRQILGQKVEFLVSFYNNEISEKSEIFDDQFSVERPDGSNFTLKIRSTKLEDSAMYFCASIDSLGYTFGSGTRLTVV.

J is TRBJ1-1 and V is TRBV5-4, with D maybe TRBD1 (6 bases). Trimming shortened V by 6 bases and J by 1 base, and 16 bases separated the two germline ends. The CDR3 sequence is 15 residues long. Germline V gene sequence: CDR1 SGHNT, CDR2 YYREEE (reference sequence). The CDR3 DNA is TGTGCCAGCACCCGGGGGGCAAGTTCGAACACTGAAGCTTTCTTT. Amino acids: CASTRGASSNTEAFF.

V and J are TRBV19 and TRBJ1-1; 9 bases are a match to TRBD1. There are 13 residues in the CDR3. Losses at the gene ends were 6 bases for V and 5 bases for J; bases not matched to a gene: 4. Germline CDR1 is LNHDA and CDR2 is SQIVND (reference sequence). The CDR3 region is CASRQGAGTEAFF. The CDR3 DNA reads as TGTGCCAGTAGACAGGGGGCCGGGACTGAAGCTTTCTTT.

The V and J genes are TRBV5-1 and TRBJ1-3; 8 bases are a match to TRBD1. Unmatched junction bases numbered 8, after V lost 1 base and J lost 2 bases. CDR1 and CDR2 (germline): SGHRS, YFSETQ. The CDR3 length is 17 residues. CDR3 residues: CASSLLFLDRAGNTIYF. The CDR3 DNA reads as TGCGCCAGCAGCTTGCTTTTCTTGGACAGGGCTGGAAACACCATATATTTT.

V is TRBV4-2 and J is TRBJ2-1; TRBD2 matches 9 bases. The CDR3 is 15 amino acids. Trimming removed 4 bases from V and 7 bases from J; junction bases left unmatched: 8. The germline gives CDR1 LGHNA, CDR2 YNFKEQ. The CDR3 protein is CASSLQTSGLNEQFF. The CDR3 DNA reads as TGTGCCAGCAGCCTCCAGACTAGCGGATTAAATGAGCAGTTCTTC.